The T cell receptor beta chain under discussion was sequenced for a study of blood T cell repertoires in COVID-19. Overall study: Researchers got acute and convalescent COVID-19 samples from the United States, Italy and Spain. The cDNA or gDNA used as material had been derived from T cells, B-cell-depleted T cells, or PBMCs.

In the source study's methods: For nucleated cells, counts were estimated from reference gene primer amplification. Here immunoSEQ multiplex PCR was the method, and the copy in TCRdb shows in-frame clones only, minus some. The DNA was the basis for D and trimming; V, J and clone size are from that table. Of 150,000 or so clones in the sample, about nine tenths were seen once. V shed 0 bases and J 3 bases; nucleotides not matched to a gene: 10. CDR3 length: 20 amino acids. Germline-derived CDR1 and CDR2 are MNHEY and SVGEGT. The chain is built from TRBV6-2 or TRBV6-3 and TRBJ2-3, with 15 positions matching TRBD2. Material: peripheral blood. This clonotype was sampled from a human donor in a cohort sampled during active COVID-19. CDR3 nucleotide sequence: TGTGCCAGCAGTTACTCTCGTTCCGGACTAGCGGGAGGGCGGACAGATACGCAGTATTTT. Translated: CASSYSRSGLAGGRTDTQYF.